Following are 8 T cell receptor beta chains from one sample sequenced in a study of tumor and adjacent non-tumor tissue in lung cancer. No cell sorting was done before RNA was extracted from the tissue. Three rounds of nested PCR, following a modified ARM-PCR protocol, produced the TCRbeta library. TCRdb reprocessed the multiplex PCR reads via MiXCR and lists one record per CDR3 protein. This table has tens of thousands of distinct CDR3 sequences, more than 70% appearing once. Material for sequencing was lung tumor tissue. The receptors were sampled from a man aged 55 to 70 with non-small cell lung cancer.

Comment on this clonotype: Lacking the conserved final phenylalanine or tryptophan, this CDR3 likely reflects a read error. This chain connects TRBV6-1 to TRBJ1-1; 7 bases map to TRBD1. The CDR3 sequence is 15 residues long. The ends lost 5 bases at V and 0 bases at J; junction bases unmatched: 6. CDR1 and CDR2 from the germline V gene are MNHNS and SASEGT. DNA of the CDR3: TGTGCCAGCAGTACACAGGGGATCGTGAACACTGAAGCTTTCATT. This encodes CASSTQGIVNTEAFI.

A word on this clonotype: This may stem from a read error, because a much larger clone lies one nucleotide away. This chain joins TRBV6-4 and TRBJ2-3; D unclear. The length of the CDR3 is 15 residues. The V end was cut by 5 bases, the J end by 0 bases, with 12 bases between. Germline CDR1 reads MRHNA; CDR2 reads SNTAGT. The CDR3 here is CASSSRLLSTDTQYF. The CDR3 nucleotides read TGTGCCAGCAGTAGCAGGTTGCTCAGCACAGATACGCAGTATTTT.

Of note for this clonotype: One end of the junction does not line up with germline, which may come from a read error. The V call is TRBV6-6, the J call TRBJ2-1; a weak D match, TRBD2 (5 bases). Germline CDR1 MNHNY, CDR2 SVGAGI (reference sequence). There are 13 residues in the CDR3. CDR3 amino acids: CASSQDFDNEHSF. The CDR3 region has the DNA TGTGCCAGCAGTCAGGACTTCGACAATGAGCATTCCTTC.

Worth noting for this clonotype: The junction differs from germline at one of its ends, possibly a read error. V and J are TRBV6-2 or TRBV6-3 and TRBJ1-1; maybe TRBD1 (5 bases). CDR3 size: 14 residues. The germline CDR1 and CDR2 sequences are MNHEY and SVGEGT. CDR3 in DNA: TGTGCCAGCAGCCGGTCGGGGGGGAACACTAAAGCTTTCTTT. Protein sequence: CASSRSGGNTKAFF.

Note on this clonotype: The junction does not match germline at one end; this may be a read error. This sequence joins TRBV20-1 and TRBJ2-7, with 10 bases aligning to TRBD1. The germline V gene has CDR1 DFQATT and CDR2 SNEGSKA (reference sequence). The CDR3 is 14 amino acids. In DNA form, the CDR3 reads TGCAGTGGAGTTTGGACAGGGGGAATGAACGAGCTGTACTTC. Its protein product is CSGVWTGGMNELYF.

As to this clonotype: An end of the junction does not agree with germline; a read error may underlie this. This chain connects TRBV6-6 to TRBJ2-1; 8 positions agree with TRBD1. CDR3 length equals 16 residues. The germline CDR1 and CDR2 sequences are MNHNY and SVGAGI (reference sequence). CDR3 sequence reads: CASSPMDRAYGNEQFF. CDR3 DNA sequence: TGTGCTAGCAGTCCTATGGACAGGGCGTATGGCAATGAGCAGTTCTTC.

The chain links TRBV12-3 or TRBV12-4 to TRBJ2-2; D remains ambiguous. The CDR3 has 16 amino acids. The V gene lost 5 bases and the J gene lost 1 base, with 14 bases spanning the gap. The CDR3 is CASSLYPARNTGELFF. The DNA of the CDR3 is TGTGCCAGCAGTCTATACCCGGCCAGGAACACCGGGGAGCTGTTTTTT.

To note about this clonotype: A single base separates this from a much larger clone, so it may be a read error. The gene calls are TRBV5-1 and TRBJ2-1; D remains unclear. Per germline, CDR1 SGHRS and CDR2 YFSETQ. The CDR3 has 13 amino acids. CDR3 DNA: TGCGCCAGCGGCTTGCCCGTCGACAATGAGCAGTTCTTC. Amino acid sequence: CASGLPVDNEQFF.